This TCR beta chain is drawn from a study of T-cell memory formation after mild COVID-19. The study's findings and limits: CD4+ clones that contracted lay mainly in CM and EM; CD8+ ones lay in EMRA. Researchers could not confirm that second-wave clones peaking on day 37 targeted SARS-CoV-2.

Concerning this clonotype: Its antigen is unidentified.

Trimming took 3 bases from V and 5 from J, leaving 21 bases between them. Looked up from germline, CDR1 is KGHDR and CDR2 is SFDVKD. The CDR3 covers 18 residues. Using constant-segment primers, 5'RACE produced TCR alpha and TCR beta cDNA libraries carrying sample barcodes and UMIs. TCRdb analysed the 5' RACE reads with MiXCR anew, one entry per CDR3 protein. The sample shows around 450,000 distinct CDR3 sequences, roughly a quarter of them seen only once. This rearrangement joins TRBV24-1 to TRBJ2-2; D perhaps matches TRBD1 (6 bases). Material: PBMCs or a T cell subset sorted from them (not recorded which). The clonotype comes from an adult woman who had mild COVID-19 (a few samples of this study predate the infection). Cell type and time point are not known. The CDR3, as DNA: TGTGCCACCAGTGATCTTCAGGGGCCCACGGGATTAACCGGGGAGCTGTTTTTT. It yields the protein CATSDLQGPTGLTGELFF.